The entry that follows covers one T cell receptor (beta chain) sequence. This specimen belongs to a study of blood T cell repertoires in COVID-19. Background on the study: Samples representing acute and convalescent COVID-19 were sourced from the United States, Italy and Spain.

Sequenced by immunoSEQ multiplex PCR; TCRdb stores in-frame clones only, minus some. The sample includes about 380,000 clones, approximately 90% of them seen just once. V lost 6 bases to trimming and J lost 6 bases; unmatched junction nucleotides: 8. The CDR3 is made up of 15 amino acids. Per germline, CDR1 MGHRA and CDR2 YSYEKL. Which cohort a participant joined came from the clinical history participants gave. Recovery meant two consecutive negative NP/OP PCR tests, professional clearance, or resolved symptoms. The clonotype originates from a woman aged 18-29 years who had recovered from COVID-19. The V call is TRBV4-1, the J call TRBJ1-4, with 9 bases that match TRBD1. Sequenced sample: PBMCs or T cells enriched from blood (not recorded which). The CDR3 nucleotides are TGCGCCAGCAGTGGAGGGGACAGGGTTGATGAAAAACTGTTTTTT. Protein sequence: CASSGGDRVDEKLFF.